This T cell receptor beta chain was obtained from a study of cytomegalovirus exposure and HLA in healthy donors. Overall study context: Samples from HLA-typed donors yielded about 85 million unique TCRs in an early data release.

This PCR relied on a set of 60 Vbeta primers and 13 Jbeta primers. Using immunoSEQ multiplex PCR, the repertoire was profiled, and TCRdb retains in-frame clones only, with some absent. In the table there are some 200,000 clones, over 65% of which are singletons. With 7 bases removed from V and 2 bases from J, the gap between germline ends came to 13 bases. The germline V gene encodes CDR1 SNHLY and CDR2 FYNNEI. This CDR3 contains 14 residues. The specimen was PBMCs. J is TRBJ2-3 and V is TRBV2; D not resolved. The sequence came from a young man in good health and CMV-seronegative. The CDR3 DNA reads as TGTGCCAGCATACAGACACGCATCACAGATACGCAGTATTTT. It encodes CASIQTRITDTQYF.